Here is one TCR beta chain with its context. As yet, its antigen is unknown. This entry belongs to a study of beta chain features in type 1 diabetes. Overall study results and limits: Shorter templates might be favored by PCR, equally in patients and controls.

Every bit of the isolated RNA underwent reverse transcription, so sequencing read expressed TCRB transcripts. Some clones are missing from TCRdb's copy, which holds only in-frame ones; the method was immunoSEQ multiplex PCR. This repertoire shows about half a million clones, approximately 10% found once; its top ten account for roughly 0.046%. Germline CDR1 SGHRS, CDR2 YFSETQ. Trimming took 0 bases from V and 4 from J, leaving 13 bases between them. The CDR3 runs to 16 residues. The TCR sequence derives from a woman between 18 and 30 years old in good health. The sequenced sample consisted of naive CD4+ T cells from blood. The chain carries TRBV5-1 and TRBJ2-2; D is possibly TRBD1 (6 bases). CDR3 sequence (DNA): TGCGCCAGCAGCTTGGTAGCAGGGGCGGTCACCGGGGAGCTGTTTTTT. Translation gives CASSLVAGAVTGELFF.